Included here is one T cell receptor (beta chain) sequence, with context. TCRdb ran MiXCR on the RT-PCR reads and lists one entry per CDR3 protein. The repertoire holds some 960,000 distinct CDR3 sequences, with around 17% as singletons. The record originates from a study of patients and donors after allogeneic stem cell transplantation. The V end was cut by 6 bases, the J end by 3 bases, with 14 bases between. The CDR3 covers 14 residues. Germline CDR1 and CDR2: MNHNS and SASEGT. The rearrangement uses TRBV6-1 and TRBJ1-1; tentatively, D is TRBD1 (6 bases). The clonotype comes from a human donor who was either an allogeneic HSCT recipient or a stem cell or donor lymphocyte infusion donor (not recorded which). It is not recorded whose cells these are; they may come from a transplant donor. Sequencing input: blood, either unsorted or a sorted T cell fraction (not recorded which). CDR3 in amino acids: CASSPYRVDTEAFF. The CDR3 DNA follows: TGTGCCAGCAGCCCTTACAGGGTCGACACTGAAGCTTTCTTT.